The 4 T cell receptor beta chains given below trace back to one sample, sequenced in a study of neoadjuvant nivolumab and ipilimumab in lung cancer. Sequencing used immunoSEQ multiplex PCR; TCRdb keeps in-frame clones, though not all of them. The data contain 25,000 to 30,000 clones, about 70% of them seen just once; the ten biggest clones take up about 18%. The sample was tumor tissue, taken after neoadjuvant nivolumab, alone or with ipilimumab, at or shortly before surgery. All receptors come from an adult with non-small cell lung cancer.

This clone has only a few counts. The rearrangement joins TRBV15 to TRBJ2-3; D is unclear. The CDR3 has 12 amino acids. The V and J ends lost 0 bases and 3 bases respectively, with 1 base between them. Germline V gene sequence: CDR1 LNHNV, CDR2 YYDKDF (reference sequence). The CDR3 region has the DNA TGTGCCACCAGCAGAGATACAGATACGCAGTATTTT. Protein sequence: CATSRDTDTQYF. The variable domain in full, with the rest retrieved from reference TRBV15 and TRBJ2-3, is DAMVIQNPRYQVTQFGKPVTLSCSQTLNHNVMYWYQQKSSQAPKLLFHYYDKDFNNEADTPDNFQSRRPNTSFCFLDIRSPGLGDTAMYLCATSRDTDTQYFGPGTRLTVL.

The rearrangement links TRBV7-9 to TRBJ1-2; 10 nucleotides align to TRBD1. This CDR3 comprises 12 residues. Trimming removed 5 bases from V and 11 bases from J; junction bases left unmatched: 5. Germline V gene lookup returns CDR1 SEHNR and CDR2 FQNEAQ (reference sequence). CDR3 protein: CASSPTGGSYTF. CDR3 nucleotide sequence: TGTGCCAGCAGCCCGACAGGGGGCAGTTACACCTTC.

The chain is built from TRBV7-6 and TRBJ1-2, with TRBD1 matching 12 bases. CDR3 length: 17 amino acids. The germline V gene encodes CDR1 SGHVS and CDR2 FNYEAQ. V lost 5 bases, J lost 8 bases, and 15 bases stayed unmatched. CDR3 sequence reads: CASSPPGTGGAFEGYTF. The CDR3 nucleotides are TGTGCCAGCAGCCCACCCGGGACAGGGGGCGCCTTTGAAGGCTACACCTTC.

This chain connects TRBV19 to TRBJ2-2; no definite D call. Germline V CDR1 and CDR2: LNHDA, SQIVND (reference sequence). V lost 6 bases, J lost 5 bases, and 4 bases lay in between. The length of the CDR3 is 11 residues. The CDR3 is CASRNTGELFF. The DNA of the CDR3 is TGTGCCAGTAGGAATACCGGGGAGCTGTTTTTT. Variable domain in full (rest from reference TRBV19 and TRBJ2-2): DGGITQSPKYLFRKEGQNVTLSCEQNLNHDAMYWYRQDPGQGLRLIYYSQIVNDFQKGDIAEGYSVSREKKESFPLTVTSAQKNPTAFYLCASRNTGELFFGEGSRLTVL.